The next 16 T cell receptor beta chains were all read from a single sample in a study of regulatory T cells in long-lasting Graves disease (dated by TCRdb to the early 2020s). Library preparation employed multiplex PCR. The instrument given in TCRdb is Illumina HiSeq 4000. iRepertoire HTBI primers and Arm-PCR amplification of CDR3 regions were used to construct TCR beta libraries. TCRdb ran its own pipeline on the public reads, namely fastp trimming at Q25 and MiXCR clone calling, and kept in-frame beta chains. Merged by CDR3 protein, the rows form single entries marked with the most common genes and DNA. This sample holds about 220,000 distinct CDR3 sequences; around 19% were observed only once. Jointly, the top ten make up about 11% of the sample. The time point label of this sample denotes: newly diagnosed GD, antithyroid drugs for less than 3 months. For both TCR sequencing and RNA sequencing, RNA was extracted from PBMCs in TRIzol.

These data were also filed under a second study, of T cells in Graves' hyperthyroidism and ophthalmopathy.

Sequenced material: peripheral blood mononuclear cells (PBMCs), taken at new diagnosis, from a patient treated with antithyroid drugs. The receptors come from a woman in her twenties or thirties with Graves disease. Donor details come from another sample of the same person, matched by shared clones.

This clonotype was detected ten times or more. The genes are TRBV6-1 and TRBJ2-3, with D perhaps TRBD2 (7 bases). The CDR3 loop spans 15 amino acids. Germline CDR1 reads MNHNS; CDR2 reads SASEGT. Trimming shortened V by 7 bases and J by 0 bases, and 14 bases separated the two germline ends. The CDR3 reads CASMQRGASTDTQYF. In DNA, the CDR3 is TGTGCCAGCATGCAACGGGGGGCCAGCACAGATACGCAGTATTTT.

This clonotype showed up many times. CDR3 in amino acids: CASSVDPGPATEAFF. The DNA of the CDR3 is TGTGCCAGCAGTGTCGACCCGGGGCCCGCAACTGAAGCTTTCTTT. The chain couples TRBV12-3 or TRBV12-4 to TRBJ1-1; D may be TRBD1 (5 bases). The V gene lost 5 bases and the J gene lost 5 bases, with 18 bases spanning the gap. This CDR3 region has 15 residues.

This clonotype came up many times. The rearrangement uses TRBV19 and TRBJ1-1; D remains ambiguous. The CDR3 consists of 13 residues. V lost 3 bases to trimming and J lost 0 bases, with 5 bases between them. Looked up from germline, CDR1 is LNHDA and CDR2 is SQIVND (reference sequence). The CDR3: CASSMGLNTEAFF. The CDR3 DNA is TGTGCCAGTAGTATGGGGTTGAACACTGAAGCTTTCTTT.

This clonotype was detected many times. The CDR3 DNA follows: TGTGCCAGCAGTCTGAGGCGCGATGGGACCTACGAGCAGTACTTC. Amino acid sequence: CASSLRRDGTYEQYF. This rearrangement joins TRBV5-6 to TRBJ2-7; D call uncertain. This CDR3 spans 15 amino acids. V was cut by 5 bases and J by 2 bases, with 17 bases left in between. Germline assignment: CDR1 SGHDT and CDR2 YYEEEE.

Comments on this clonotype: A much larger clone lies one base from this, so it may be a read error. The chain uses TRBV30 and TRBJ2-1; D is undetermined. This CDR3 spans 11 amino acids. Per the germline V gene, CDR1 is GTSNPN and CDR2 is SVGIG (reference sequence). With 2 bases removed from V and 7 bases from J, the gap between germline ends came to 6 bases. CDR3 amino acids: CAWSYENEQFF. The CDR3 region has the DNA TGTGCCTGGAGTTACGAAAATGAGCAGTTCTTC.

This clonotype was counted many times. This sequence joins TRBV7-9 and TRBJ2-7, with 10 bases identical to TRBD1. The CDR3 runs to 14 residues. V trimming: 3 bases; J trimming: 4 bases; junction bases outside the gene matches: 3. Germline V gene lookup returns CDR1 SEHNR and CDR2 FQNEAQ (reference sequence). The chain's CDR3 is CASSFPGQGYEQYF. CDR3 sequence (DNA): TGTGCCAGCAGCTTCCCGGGACAGGGGTACGAGCAGTACTTC. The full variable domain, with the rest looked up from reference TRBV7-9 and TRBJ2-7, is DTGVSQNPRHKITKRGQNVTFRCDPISEHNRLYWYRQTLGQGPEFLTYFQNEAQLEKSRLLSDRFSAERPKGSFSTLEIQRTEQGDSAMYLCASSFPGQGYEQYFGPGTRLTVT.

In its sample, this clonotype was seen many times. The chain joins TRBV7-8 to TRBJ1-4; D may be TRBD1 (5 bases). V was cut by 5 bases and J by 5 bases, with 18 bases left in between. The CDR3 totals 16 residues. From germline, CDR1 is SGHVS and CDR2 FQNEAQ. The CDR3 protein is CASSLHRISGNEKLFF. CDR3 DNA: TGTGCCAGCAGCCTCCACAGGATCTCCGGGAATGAAAAACTGTTTTTT.

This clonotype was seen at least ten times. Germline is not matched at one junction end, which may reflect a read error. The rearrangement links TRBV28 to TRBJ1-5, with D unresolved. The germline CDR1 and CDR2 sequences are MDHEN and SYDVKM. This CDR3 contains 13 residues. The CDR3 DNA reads TGTGCCAGCGGTTTATATAGCAATCAGCCCCAGCATTTT. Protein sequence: CASGLYSNQPQHF.

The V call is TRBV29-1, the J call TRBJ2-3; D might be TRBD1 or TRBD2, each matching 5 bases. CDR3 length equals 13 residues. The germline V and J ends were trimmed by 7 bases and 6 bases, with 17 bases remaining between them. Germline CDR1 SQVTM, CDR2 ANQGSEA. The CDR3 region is CSGDEGAGDTQYF. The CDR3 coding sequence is TGCAGCGGTGATGAAGGGGCGGGCGATACGCAGTATTTT.

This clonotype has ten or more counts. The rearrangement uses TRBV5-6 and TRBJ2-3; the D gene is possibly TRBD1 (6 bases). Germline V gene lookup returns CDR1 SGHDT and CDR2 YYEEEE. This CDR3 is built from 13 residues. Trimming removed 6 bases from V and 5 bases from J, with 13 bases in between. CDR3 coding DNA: TGTGCCAGCACCCCGGGCAGGGGAGATACGCAGTATTTT. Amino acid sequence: CASTPGRGDTQYF.

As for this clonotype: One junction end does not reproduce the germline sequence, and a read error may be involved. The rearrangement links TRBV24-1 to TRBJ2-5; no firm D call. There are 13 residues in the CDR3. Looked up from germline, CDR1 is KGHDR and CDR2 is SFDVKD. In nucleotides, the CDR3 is TGTGCCTCCAGTGATATATTCGGAGAGACCCAGTACTTC. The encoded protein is CASSDIFGETQYF.

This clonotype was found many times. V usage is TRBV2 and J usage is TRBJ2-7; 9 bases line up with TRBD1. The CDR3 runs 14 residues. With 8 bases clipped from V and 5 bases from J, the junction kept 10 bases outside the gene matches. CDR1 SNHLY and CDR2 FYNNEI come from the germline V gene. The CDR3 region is CASYPGQGFHEQYF. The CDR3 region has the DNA TGTGCCAGCTATCCGGGACAGGGTTTCCACGAGCAGTACTTC.

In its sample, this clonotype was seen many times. The CDR3 sequence: CASSWARGATEQFF. The CDR3 DNA reads as TGTGCCAGCAGTTGGGCCCGGGGGGCGACTGAGCAGTTCTTC. The chain links TRBV6-5 to TRBJ2-1; tentatively, D is TRBD2 (7 bases). Germline lookup yields CDR1 MNHEY and CDR2 SVGAGI. CDR3 length: 14 amino acids. Trimming pared 4 bases from V and 9 bases from J, leaving 16 bases between.

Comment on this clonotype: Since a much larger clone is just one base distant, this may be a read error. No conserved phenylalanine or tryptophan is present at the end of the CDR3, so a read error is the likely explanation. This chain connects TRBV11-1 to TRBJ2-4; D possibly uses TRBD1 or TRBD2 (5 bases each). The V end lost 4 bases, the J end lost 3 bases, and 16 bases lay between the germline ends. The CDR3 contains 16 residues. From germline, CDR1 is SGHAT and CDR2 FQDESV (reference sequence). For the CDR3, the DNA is TGTGCCAGCAGCTCGTCTTGGGGGTTTGGCAAAAACATTCAGTACCTC. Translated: CASSSSWGFGKNIQYL.

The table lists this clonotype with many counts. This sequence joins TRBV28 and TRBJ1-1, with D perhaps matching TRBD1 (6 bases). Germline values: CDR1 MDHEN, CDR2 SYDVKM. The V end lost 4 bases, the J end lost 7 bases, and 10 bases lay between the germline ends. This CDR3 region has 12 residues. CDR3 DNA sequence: TGTGCCAGCAGTTCTCTCAGGGGTGAAGCTTTCTTT. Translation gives CASSSLRGEAFF.

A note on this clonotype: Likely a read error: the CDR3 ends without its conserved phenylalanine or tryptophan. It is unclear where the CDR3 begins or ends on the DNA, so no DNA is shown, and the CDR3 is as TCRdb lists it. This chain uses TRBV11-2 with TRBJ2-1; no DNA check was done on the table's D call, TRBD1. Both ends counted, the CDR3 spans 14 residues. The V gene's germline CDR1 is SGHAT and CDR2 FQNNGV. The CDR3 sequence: CASSLAAGANEHFV.